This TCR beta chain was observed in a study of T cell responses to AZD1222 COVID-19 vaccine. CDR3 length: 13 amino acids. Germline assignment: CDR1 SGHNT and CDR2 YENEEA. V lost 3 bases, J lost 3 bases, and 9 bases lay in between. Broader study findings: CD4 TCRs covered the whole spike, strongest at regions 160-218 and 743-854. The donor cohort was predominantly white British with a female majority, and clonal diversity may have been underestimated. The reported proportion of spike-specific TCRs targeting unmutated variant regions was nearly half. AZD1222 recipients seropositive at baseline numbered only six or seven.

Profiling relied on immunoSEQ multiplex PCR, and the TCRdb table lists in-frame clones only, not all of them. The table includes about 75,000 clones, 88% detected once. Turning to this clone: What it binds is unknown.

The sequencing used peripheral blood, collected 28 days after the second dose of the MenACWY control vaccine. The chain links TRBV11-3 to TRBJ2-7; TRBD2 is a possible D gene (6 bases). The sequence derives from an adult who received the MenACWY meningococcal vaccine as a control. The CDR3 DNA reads TGTGCCAGCAGCTTGGGAGGCAACTACGAGCAGTACTTC. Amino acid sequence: CASSLGGNYEQYF.